This T cell receptor (beta chain) was retrieved from a study of naive and memory T cell subsets. This clonotype occurred a few times. Amplification of ligated cDNA took four PCR rounds with SP2 and nested alpha and beta constant primers. For blood and skin samples, reverse transcription used TCR alpha and beta constant primers. TCRdb recomputed calls from the 5' RACE reads with MiXCR, one row per CDR3 protein. Seen here are about 59,000 distinct CDR3 sequences, approximately 8.5% observed once, and the top ten hold under 25%. The CDR3 covers 11 residues. Germline V gives CDR1 LGHNT, CDR2 FRNRAP. The V and J ends lost 3 bases and 6 bases respectively, with 3 bases between them. TCR cDNA received a 3' ligated oligonucleotide that carried a UMI.

The V and J genes are TRBV12-5 and TRBJ1-5; D is ambiguous. The receptor was isolated from a female donor in good health. Here the CDR3 DNA reads TGTGCTAGTGGTTTTGGTCAGCCCCAGCATTTT. It encodes CASGFGQPQHF.